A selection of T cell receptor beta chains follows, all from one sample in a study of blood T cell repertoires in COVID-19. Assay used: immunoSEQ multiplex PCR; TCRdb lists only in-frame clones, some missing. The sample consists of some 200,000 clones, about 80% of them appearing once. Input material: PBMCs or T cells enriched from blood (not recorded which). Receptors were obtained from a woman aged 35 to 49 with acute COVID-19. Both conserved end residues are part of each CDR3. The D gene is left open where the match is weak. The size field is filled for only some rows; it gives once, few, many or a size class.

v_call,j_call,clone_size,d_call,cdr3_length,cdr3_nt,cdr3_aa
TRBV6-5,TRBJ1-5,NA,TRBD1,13,TGTGCCAGCAGTTCTACAGGGGGTAGGCCCCAGCATTTT,CASSSTGGRPQHF
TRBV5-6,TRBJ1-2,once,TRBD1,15,TGTGCCAGCAGCTTGGGAGCAGGGGGCATGTATGGCTACACCTTC,CASSLGAGGMYGYTF
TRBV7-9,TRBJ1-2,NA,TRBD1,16,TGTGCCAGCAGCTTCCTTTTGTCCAGGGGGCTAGATGGCTACACCTTC,CASSFLLSRGLDGYTF
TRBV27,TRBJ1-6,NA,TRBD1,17,TGTGCCAGCAGTTTATTTTCGGCAGGGGGTTATAATTCACCCCTCCACTTT,CASSLFSAGGYNSPLHF
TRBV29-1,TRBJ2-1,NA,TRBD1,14,TGCAGCGTTTCGCCACCGACAGGGGGCAATGAGCAGTTCTTC,CSVSPPTGGNEQFF
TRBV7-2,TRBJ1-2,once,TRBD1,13,TGTGCCAGCAGCCAAAGGGACAGTTATGGCTACACCTTC,CASSQRDSYGYTF
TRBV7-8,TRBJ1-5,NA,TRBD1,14,TGTGCCAGCAGCTCCTCCGACAGGGCCCAGCCCCAGCATTTT,CASSSSDRAQPQHF
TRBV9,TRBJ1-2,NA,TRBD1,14,TGTGCCAGCAGCGTAGAGTGGACAGGGTATGGCTACACCTTC,CASSVEWTGYGYTF
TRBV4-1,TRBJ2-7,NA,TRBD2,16,TGCGCCAGCAGCCAAGATGGGGTAGCGGGGTGGTACGAGCAGTACTTC,CASSQDGVAGWYEQYF
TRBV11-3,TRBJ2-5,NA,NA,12,TGTGCCAGCAGCCGTGGGGGGGAGACCCAGTACTTC,CASSRGGETQYF
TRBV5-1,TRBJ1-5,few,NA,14,TGCGCCAGCAGCTTCTCGACAGGCCATCAGCCCCAGCATTTT,CASSFSTGHQPQHF
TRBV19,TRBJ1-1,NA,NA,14,TGTGCCAGTAGTATAGAGCGAATCGGTACTGAAGCTTTCTTT,CASSIERIGTEAFF
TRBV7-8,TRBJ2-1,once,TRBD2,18,TGTGCCAGCAGCTTAGCGAGGGGTAGCGGGGGGACCAACAATGAGCAGTTCTTC,CASSLARGSGGTNNEQFF
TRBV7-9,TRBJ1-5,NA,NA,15,TGTGCCAGCAGCACCGGACAGTCTACGAGTCAGCCCCAGCATTTT,CASSTGQSTSQPQHF